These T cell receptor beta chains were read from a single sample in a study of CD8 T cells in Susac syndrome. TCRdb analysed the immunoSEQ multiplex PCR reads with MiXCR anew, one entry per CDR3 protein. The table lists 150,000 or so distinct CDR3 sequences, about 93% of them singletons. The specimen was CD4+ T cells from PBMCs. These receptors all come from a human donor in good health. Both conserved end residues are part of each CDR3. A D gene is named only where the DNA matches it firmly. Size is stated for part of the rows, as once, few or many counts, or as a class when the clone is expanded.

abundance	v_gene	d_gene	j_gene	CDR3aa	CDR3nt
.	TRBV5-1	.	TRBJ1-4	CASSLFGANEKLFF	TGCGCCAGCAGCCTTTTCGGCGCTAATGAAAAACTGTTTTTT
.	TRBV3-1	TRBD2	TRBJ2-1	CASSQTTSGGYNEQFF	TGTGCCAGCAGCCAAACTACTAGCGGGGGGTACAATGAGCAGTTCTTC
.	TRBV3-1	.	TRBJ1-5	CASSFRRDQPQHF	TGTGCCAGCAGCTTCAGACGAGATCAGCCCCAGCATTTT
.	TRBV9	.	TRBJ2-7	CASSVTGSSYEQYF	TGTGCCAGCAGCGTCACAGGCAGCTCCTACGAGCAGTACTTC
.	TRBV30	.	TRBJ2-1	CAQERAGYNEQFF	TGTGCCCAGGAAAGGGCAGGGTACAATGAGCAGTTCTTC
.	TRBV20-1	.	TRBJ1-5	CSARELSFGQPQHF	TGCAGTGCTAGAGAACTTAGCTTCGGTCAGCCCCAGCATTTT
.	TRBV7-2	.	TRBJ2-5	CASSLVWRMETQYF	TGTGCCAGCAGCTTGGTTTGGCGGATGGAGACCCAGTACTTC
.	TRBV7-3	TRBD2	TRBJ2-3	CASSQTSEDTQYF	TGTGCCAGCAGCCAGACTAGCGAGGATACGCAGTATTTT
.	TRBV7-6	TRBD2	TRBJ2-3	CASSLGHGGDTQYF	TGTGCCAGCAGCTTAGGACACGGGGGGGATACGCAGTATTTT
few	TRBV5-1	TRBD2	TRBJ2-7	CASSLRGEEQYF	TGCGCCAGCAGCTTGCGGGGGGAAGAGCAGTACTTC
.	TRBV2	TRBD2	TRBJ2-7	CASSGVSGVFEQYF	TGTGCCAGCAGTGGAGTAAGCGGGGTATTCGAGCAGTACTTC
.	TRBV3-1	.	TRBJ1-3	CASSQGQGYGNTIYF	TGTGCCAGCAGCCAAGGTCAGGGGTACGGAAACACCATATATTTT
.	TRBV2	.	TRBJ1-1	CASRPRVSLMNTEAFF	TGTGCCAGCAGGCCCCGGGTTTCGTTAATGAACACTGAAGCTTTCTTT
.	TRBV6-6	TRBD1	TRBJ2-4	CASSYDYGTGRAIQYF	TGTGCCAGCAGCTACGATTACGGGACAGGGCGGGCCATTCAGTACTTC
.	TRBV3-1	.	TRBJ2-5	CASSLSGTQYF	TGTGCCAGCAGCCTTAGTGGGACCCAGTACTTC
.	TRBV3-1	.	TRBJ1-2	CASSQDEVNYGYTF	TGTGCCAGCAGCCAAGATGAGGTAAACTATGGCTACACCTTC
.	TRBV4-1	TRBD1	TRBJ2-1	CASSRGDRGAYNEQFF	TGCGCCAGCAGCCGAGGGGACAGGGGAGCGTACAATGAGCAGTTCTTC
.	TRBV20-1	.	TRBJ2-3	CSAPYGDTQYF	TGCAGTGCCCCGTACGGGGATACGCAGTATTTT
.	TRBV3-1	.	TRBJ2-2	CASSQETARETGELFF	TGTGCCAGCAGCCAAGAGACTGCGCGGGAAACCGGGGAGCTGTTTTTT
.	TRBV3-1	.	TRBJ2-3	CASSQVAASTDTQYF	TGTGCCAGCAGCCAAGTAGCGGCCAGCACAGATACGCAGTATTTT
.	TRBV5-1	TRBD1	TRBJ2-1	CASSQSMTGSYNEQFF	TGCGCCAGCAGCCAGTCCATGACAGGGAGCTACAATGAGCAGTTCTTC
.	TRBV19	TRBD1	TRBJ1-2	CASRNRGGNLWSYTF	TGTGCCAGTAGGAACAGGGGGGGAAACCTATGGAGCTACACCTTC